Below are 9 T cell receptor beta chains sequenced from a single sample in a study of T cells in Graves' hyperthyroidism and ophthalmopathy. RNA transcripts were the template for amplifying TCR beta CDR3 regions. With the HTBI primer set, the TCR CDR3 went through a first round of RT-PCR. Each CDR3 protein gets one entry after TCRdb re-called the multiplex PCR reads with MiXCR. Of hundreds of thousands of distinct CDR3 sequences listed, 20% to 25% are singletons. Sequencing was performed on blood. These receptors all come from a man aged 30-40 years with Graves' ophthalmopathy.

This clonotype was detected ten times or more. The chain is built from TRBV19 and TRBJ2-1, with D possibly TRBD2 on 5 matching bases. The CDR3 is 10 residues long. Germline V gene sequence: CDR1 LNHDA, CDR2 SQIVND (reference sequence). V was cut by 10 bases and J by 9 bases, with 10 bases left in between. The CDR3 DNA follows: TGTGCCACCGAGAGCGGTGAGCAGTTCTTC. It is translated as CATESGEQFF.

This clonotype was observed a few times. The V gene is TRBV7-9, the J gene TRBJ1-2; D is unresolved. Trimming removed 4 bases at V and 0 bases at J, with 15 bases between. Germline V gene data show CDR1 as SEHNR and CDR2 as FQNEAQ (reference sequence). This CDR3 contains 16 residues. The CDR3 protein is CASSYTVRTANYGYTF. The CDR3 coding sequence is TGTGCCAGCAGCTATACGGTGCGGACCGCTAACTATGGCTACACCTTC.

Many counts were recorded for this clonotype. The CDR3 loop reads CASSLVESVYETQYF. The CDR3 DNA follows: TGTGCCAGCAGCTTAGTTGAGTCGGTTTATGAGACCCAGTACTTC. V gene TRBV7-9 combines with J gene TRBJ2-5; D gene uncertain. CDR1 and CDR2 from the germline V gene are SEHNR and FQNEAQ (reference sequence). V was cut by 1 base and J by 5 bases, with 14 bases left in between. The CDR3 totals 15 residues.

The chain combines TRBV19 with TRBJ1-1, with 7 bases lining up with TRBD1. There are 13 residues in the CDR3. J gave up 6 bases and V 7 bases, and 8 bases lay outside the gene matches. Germline CDR1 reads LNHDA; CDR2 reads SQIVND (reference sequence). Written as DNA, the CDR3 is TGTGCCAGTACCACGAACAGGGGACCTGAAGCTTTCTTT. Translating gives CASTTNRGPEAFF.

V is TRBV12-3 or TRBV12-4 and J is TRBJ1-1, with 8 positions matching TRBD1. The CDR3 is made up of 14 amino acids. J gave up 0 bases and V 6 bases, and 3 bases lay outside the gene matches. CDR3 DNA sequence: TGTGCCAGCAGCAAGGGACAGGTGAACACTGAAGCTTTCTTT. Its protein product is CASSKGQVNTEAFF.

In this sample, this clonotype turned up a few times. This chain joins TRBV6-5 and TRBJ2-7; 8 nucleotides line up with TRBD2. Unmatched junction bases numbered 5, after V lost 0 bases and J lost 1 base. Germline assignment: CDR1 MNHEY and CDR2 SVGAGI. The length of the CDR3 is 16 residues. As DNA, the CDR3 is TGTGCCAGCAGTTACTCGCTCGAGCGGGGGTCCTACGAGCAGTACTTC. Encoded protein: CASSYSLERGSYEQYF.

This clonotype was picked up many times. This chain links TRBV7-9 with TRBJ1-5; D gene uncertain. CDR3 length equals 13 residues. In germline, CDR1 is SEHNR, CDR2 FQNEAQ (reference sequence). V lost 1 base, J lost 5 bases, and 6 bases lay in between. Here the CDR3 DNA reads TGTGCCAGCAGCTTAGGCGGGGATCAGCCCCAGCATTTT. As protein: CASSLGGDQPQHF.

This clonotype was seen at least ten times. The chain links TRBV30 to TRBJ1-1, with D possibly TRBD1 on 6 matching bases. The CDR3 is made up of 14 amino acids. Deletions cut 5 bases from V and 0 bases from J, with 13 bases between. Germline CDR1 is GTSNPN and CDR2 is SVGIG (reference sequence). For the CDR3, the DNA is TGTGCCTGGGGGGGGGACACAGTGAACACTGAAGCTTTCTTT. Translation: CAWGGDTVNTEAFF.

This clonotype was seen more than once but under ten times. The chain carries TRBV28 and TRBJ1-5; D gene ambiguous. The V gene lost 7 bases and the J gene lost 7 bases, with 11 bases spanning the gap. This CDR3 comprises 12 residues. Germline V CDR1 and CDR2: MDHEN, SYDVKM. The DNA for the CDR3 is TGTGCCAGCACCGAAGCGAAGCAGCCCCAGCATTTT. It is translated as CASTEAKQPQHF. The full variable domain, with the rest looked up from reference TRBV28 and TRBJ1-5, is DVKVTQSSRYLVKRTGEKVFLECVQDMDHENMFWYRQDPGLGLRLIYFSYDVKMKEKGDIPEGYSVSREKKERFSLILESASTNQTSMYLCASTEAKQPQHFGDGTRLSIL.